This TCR beta chain emerged from a study of blood T cell repertoires in COVID-19. Study-wide context: The origin of the acute and convalescent COVID-19 samples was the United States, Italy and Spain. T cells, B-cell-depleted T cells, or PBMCs provided the cDNA or gDNA that served as material.

Here immunoSEQ multiplex PCR was the method, and the copy in TCRdb shows in-frame clones only, minus some. Found here are hundreds of thousands of clones, just under 85% of them singletons; the top ten hold about 9%. This CDR3 contains 13 residues. Germline loops: CDR1 GTSNPN, CDR2 SVGIG (reference sequence). V lost 4 bases and J 5 bases, leaving 14 bases between the germline ends. The V gene is TRBV30, the J gene TRBJ1-1; tentatively, D is TRBD1 (6 bases). This clonotype was obtained from an elderly man with acute or convalescent COVID-19. Input material: peripheral blood. The CDR3 here is CAWKYQGKTEAFF. The CDR3 DNA sequence: TGTGCCTGGAAGTATCAGGGGAAGACTGAAGCTTTCTTT.